The present TCR beta chain was sequenced within a study of blood T cell repertoires in COVID-19. After removal of 3 bases from V and 10 bases from J, the junction contained 4 bases not matched to a gene. The CDR3 is 14 residues long. Germline V CDR1 and CDR2: SGHDT, YYEEEE. Assay: immunoSEQ multiplex PCR; the TCRdb copy retains only in-frame clones and omits some. Of about 140,000 clones detected, approximately 88% appear once; the ten largest clones hold 0.75% to 0.95%. The source of this sequence is a woman in her forties or fifties with acute or convalescent COVID-19. The sequenced material came from peripheral blood. The chain links TRBV5-6 to TRBJ2-1; 13 nucleotides match TRBD2. CDR3: CASSSPGLAGEQFF. The DNA of the CDR3 is TGTGCCAGCAGCTCCCCGGGACTAGCGGGAGAGCAGTTCTTC.